This record covers a single T cell receptor beta chain. Its cognate antigen is unknown. Reverse transcription of all isolated RNA meant that expressed TCRB transcripts were sequenced. The table came from immunoSEQ multiplex PCR; TCRdb's copy has only in-frame clones and leaves some out. The sample includes roughly 280,000 clones, approximately 24% seen only once; the top ten take about 0.011%. These data belong to a study of beta chain features in type 1 diabetes. Broader study findings: There was a moderate but significant shortening of TCRB CDR3s in all four CD4+ subsets of Type 1 diabetes patients. Any role of HLA type in TCRB rearrangement remained unresolved here.

V lost 4 bases to trimming and J lost 1 base; unmatched junction nucleotides: 10. The CDR3 totals 16 residues. Germline V gene lookup returns CDR1 SGDLS and CDR2 YYNGEE. The sample taken for sequencing was naive CD4+ T cells from blood. The rearrangement links TRBV9 to TRBJ1-2; 7 bases line up with TRBD1. The clonotype was recovered from a woman aged 25 to 39 with type 1 diabetes. The CDR3 loop is CASSPRRTGDNYGYTF. The CDR3 nucleotides read TGTGCCAGCAGCCCGAGAAGGACAGGAGATAACTATGGCTACACCTTC.